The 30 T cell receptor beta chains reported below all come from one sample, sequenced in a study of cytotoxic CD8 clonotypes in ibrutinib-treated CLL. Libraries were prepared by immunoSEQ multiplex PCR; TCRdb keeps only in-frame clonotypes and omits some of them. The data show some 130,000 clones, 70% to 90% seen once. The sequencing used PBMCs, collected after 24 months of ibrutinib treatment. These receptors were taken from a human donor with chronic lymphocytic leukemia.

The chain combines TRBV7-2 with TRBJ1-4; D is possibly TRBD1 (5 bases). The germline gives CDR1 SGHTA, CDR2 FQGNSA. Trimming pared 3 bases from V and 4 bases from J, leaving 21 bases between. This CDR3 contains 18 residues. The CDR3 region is CASSFFQGTTIINEKLFF. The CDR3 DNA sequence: TGTGCCAGCAGCTTCTTCCAGGGCACGACAATTATTAATGAAAAACTGTTTTTT.

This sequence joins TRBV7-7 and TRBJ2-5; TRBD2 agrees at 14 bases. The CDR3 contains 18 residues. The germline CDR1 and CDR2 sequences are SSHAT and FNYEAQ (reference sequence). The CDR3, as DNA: TGTGCTACCAAGGGACTAGCGGGAGTAAGATTTGACTGGGAGACCCAGTACTTC. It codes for CATKGLAGVRFDWETQYF.

Here the CDR3 reads CASSPPELPGEQYF. CDR3 sequence (DNA): TGTGCCAGCTCACCACCGGAACTCCCTGGGGAGCAGTACTTC. The chain employs TRBV18 and TRBJ2-7; D unresolved. The CDR3 is made up of 14 amino acids. V lost 0 bases to trimming and J lost 7 bases, with 13 bases between them. Germline loops: CDR1 KGHSH, CDR2 LQKENI.

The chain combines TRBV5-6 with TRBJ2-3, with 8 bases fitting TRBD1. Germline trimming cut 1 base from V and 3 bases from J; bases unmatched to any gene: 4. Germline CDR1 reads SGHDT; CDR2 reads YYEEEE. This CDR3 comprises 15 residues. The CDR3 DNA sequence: TGTGCCAGCAGCTTGTACGGGACAGGTACAGATACGCAGTATTTT. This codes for CASSLYGTGTDTQYF.

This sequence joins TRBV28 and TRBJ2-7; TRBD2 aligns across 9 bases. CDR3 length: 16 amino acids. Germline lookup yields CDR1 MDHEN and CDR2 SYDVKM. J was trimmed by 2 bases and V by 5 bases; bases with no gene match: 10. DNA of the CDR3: TGTGCCAGCAGTCCCCCCCGCGGCGGGAGGGCCTACGAGCAGTACTTC. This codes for CASSPPRGGRAYEQYF. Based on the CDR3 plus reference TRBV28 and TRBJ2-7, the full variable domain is DVKVTQSSRYLVKRTGEKVFLECVQDMDHENMFWYRQDPGLGLRLIYFSYDVKMKEKGDIPEGYSVSREKKERFSLILESASTNQTSMYLCASSPPRGGRAYEQYFGPGTRLTVT.

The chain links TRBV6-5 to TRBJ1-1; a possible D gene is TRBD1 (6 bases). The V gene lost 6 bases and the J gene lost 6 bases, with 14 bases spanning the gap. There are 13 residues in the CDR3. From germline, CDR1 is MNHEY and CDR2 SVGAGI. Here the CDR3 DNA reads TGTGCCAGCAGCTTCCAGGGGATGGCTGAAGCTTTCTTT. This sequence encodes CASSFQGMAEAFF.

The CDR3 loop is CASSYRNTEAFF. CDR3 in DNA: TGTGCCAGCAGTTACAGGAACACTGAAGCTTTCTTT. This chain uses TRBV6-5 with TRBJ1-1; D not certain. Germline assignment: CDR1 MNHEY and CDR2 SVGAGI. Trimming removed 2 bases from V and 1 base from J, with 2 bases in between. This CDR3 contains 12 residues.

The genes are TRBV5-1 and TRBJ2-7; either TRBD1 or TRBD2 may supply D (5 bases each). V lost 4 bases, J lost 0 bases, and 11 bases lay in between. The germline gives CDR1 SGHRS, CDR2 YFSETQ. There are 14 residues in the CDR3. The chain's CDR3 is CASSPVGGSYEQYF. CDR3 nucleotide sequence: TGCGCCAGCAGCCCGGTTGGGGGCTCCTACGAGCAGTACTTC.

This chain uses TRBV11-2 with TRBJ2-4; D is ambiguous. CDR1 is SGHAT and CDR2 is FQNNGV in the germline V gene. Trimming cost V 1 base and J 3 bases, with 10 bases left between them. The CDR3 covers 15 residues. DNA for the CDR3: TGTGCCAGCAGCTTAGCGGTCAGACTCAAAAACATTCAGTACTTC. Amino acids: CASSLAVRLKNIQYF.

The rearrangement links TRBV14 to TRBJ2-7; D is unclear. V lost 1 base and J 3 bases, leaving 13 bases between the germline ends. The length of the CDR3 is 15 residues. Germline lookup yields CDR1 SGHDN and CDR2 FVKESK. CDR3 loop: CASSQGSSPRYEQYF. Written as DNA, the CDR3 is TGTGCCAGCAGCCAAGGTTCATCTCCGCGCTACGAGCAGTACTTC.

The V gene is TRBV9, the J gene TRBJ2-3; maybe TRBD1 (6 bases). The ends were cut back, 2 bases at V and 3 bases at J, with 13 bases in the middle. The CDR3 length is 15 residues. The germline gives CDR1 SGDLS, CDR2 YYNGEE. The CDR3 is CASSVTGNPTDTQYF. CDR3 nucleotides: TGTGCCAGCAGCGTCACAGGGAACCCTACAGATACGCAGTATTTT.

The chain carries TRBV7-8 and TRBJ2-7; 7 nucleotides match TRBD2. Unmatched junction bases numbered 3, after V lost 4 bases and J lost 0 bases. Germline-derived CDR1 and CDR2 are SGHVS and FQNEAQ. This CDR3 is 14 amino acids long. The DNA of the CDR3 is TGTGCCAGCAGCTATAAGCGGGACTCCTACGAGCAGTACTTC. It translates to CASSYKRDSYEQYF.

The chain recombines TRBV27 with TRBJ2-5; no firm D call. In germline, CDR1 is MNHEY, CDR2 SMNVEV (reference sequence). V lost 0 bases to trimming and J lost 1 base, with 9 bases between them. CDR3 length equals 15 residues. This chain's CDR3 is CASSLSWTAQETQYF. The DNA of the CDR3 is TGTGCCAGCAGTTTATCTTGGACGGCCCAAGAGACCCAGTACTTC.

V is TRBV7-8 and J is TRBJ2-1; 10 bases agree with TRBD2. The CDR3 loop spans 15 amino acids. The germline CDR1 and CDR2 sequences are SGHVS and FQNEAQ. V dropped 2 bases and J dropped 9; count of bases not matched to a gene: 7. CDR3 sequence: CASSLLSSGSSEQFF. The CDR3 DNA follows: TGTGCCAGCAGCTTATTGTCTAGCGGGAGTAGTGAGCAGTTCTTC.

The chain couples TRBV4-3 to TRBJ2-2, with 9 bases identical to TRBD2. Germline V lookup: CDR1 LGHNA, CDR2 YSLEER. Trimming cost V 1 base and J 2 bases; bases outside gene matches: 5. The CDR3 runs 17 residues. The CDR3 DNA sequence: TGCGCCAGCAGCCAAGGACCGGGACTAGCAAACACCGGGGAGCTGTTTTTT. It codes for CASSQGPGLANTGELFF.

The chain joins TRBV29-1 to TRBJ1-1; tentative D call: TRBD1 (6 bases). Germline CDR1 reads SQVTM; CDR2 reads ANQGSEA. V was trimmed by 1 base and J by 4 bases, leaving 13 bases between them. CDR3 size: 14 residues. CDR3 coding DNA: TGCAGCGTTGAAGGGAGGGGGAGAGGCACTGAAGCTTTCTTT. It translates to CSVEGRGRGTEAFF.

The CDR3 loop is CASSFEGNEQYF. Written as DNA, the CDR3 is TGTGCCAGCAGTTTTGAGGGGAACGAGCAGTACTTC. The J gene is TRBJ2-7, the V gene TRBV28, with D perhaps matching TRBD1 or TRBD2 (5 bases each). Trimming removed 3 bases from V and 5 bases from J, with 8 bases in between. Germline V CDR1 and CDR2: MDHEN, SYDVKM. The CDR3 runs 12 residues.

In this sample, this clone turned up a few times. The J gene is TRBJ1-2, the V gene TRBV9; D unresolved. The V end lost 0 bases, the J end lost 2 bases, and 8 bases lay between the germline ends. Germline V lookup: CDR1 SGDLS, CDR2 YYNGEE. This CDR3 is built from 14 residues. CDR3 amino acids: CASSVVSSNYGYTF. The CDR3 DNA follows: TGTGCCAGCAGCGTAGTTTCCAGCAACTATGGCTACACCTTC.

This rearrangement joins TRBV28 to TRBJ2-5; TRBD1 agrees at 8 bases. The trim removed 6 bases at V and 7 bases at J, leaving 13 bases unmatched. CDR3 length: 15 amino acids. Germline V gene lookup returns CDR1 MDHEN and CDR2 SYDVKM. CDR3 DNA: TGTGCCAGCAGCCGCGGACAGGGCCCCCAGGGGACCCAGTACTTC. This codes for CASSRGQGPQGTQYF.

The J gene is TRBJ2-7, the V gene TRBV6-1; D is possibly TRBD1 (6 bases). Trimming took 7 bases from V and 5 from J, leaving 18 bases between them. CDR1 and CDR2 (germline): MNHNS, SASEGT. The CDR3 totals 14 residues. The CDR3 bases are TGTGCCAGCAACCGGGACACCAGAAGCCACGAGCAGTACTTC. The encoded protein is CASNRDTRSHEQYF.

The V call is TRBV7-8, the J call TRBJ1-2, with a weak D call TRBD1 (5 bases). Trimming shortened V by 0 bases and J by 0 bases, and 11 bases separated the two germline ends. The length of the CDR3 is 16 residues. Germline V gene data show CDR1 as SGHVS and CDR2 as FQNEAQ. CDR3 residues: CASSLAPPGSNYGYTF. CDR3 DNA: TGTGCCAGCAGCTTAGCGCCTCCAGGGTCTAACTATGGCTACACCTTC.

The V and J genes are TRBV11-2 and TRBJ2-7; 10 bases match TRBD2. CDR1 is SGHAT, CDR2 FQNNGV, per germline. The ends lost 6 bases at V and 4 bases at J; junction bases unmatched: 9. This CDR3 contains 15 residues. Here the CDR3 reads CASSPRTSGVYEQYF. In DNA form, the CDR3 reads TGTGCCAGCAGTCCTCGGACTAGCGGAGTTTACGAGCAGTACTTC.

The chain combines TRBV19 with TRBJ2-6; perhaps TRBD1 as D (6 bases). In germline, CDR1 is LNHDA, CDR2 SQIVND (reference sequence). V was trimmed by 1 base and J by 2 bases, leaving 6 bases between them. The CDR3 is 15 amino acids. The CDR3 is CASSIAGAGANVLTF. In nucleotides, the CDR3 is TGTGCCAGTAGTATAGCAGGGGCTGGGGCCAACGTCCTGACTTTC.

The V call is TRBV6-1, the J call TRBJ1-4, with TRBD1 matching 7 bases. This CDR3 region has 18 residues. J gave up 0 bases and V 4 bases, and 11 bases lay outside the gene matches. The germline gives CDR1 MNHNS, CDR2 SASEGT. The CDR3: CASSGGGGDRPTNEKLFF. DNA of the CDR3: TGTGCCAGCAGTGGAGGGGGCGGAGACAGACCAACTAATGAAAAACTGTTTTTT.

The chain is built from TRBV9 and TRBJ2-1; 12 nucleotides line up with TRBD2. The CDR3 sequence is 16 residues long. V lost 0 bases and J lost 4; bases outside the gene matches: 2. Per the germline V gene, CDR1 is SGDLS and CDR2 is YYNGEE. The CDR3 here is CASSVVTSGRYNEQFF. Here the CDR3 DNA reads TGTGCCAGCAGCGTAGTAACTAGCGGGAGGTACAATGAGCAGTTCTTC.

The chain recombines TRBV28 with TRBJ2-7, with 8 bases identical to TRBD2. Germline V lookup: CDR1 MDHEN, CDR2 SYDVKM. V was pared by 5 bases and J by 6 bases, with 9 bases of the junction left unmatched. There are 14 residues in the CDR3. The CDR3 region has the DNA TGTGCCAGCAGTAGTCCGGGACTAGGCCCCGAGCAGTACTTC. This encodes CASSSPGLGPEQYF.

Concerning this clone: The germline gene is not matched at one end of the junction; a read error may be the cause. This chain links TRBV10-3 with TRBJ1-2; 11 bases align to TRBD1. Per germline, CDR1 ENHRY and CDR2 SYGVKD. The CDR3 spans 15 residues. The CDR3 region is CASAPGQGVNYGHTF. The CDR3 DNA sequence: TGTGCCAGCGCCCCGGGACAGGGGGTTAACTATGGCCACACCTTC.

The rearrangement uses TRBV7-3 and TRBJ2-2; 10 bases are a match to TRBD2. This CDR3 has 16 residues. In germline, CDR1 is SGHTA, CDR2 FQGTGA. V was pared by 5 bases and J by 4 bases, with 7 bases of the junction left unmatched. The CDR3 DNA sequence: TGTGCCAGCAGCCCCAGCGGGAGGGCGGGCACCGGGGAGCTGTTTTTT. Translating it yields CASSPSGRAGTGELFF.

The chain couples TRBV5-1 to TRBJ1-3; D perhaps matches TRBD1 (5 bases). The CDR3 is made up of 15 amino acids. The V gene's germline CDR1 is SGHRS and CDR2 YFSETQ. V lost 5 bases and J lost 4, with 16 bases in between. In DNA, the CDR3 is TGCGCCAGCAGACCTCAGGGTGATTACGGAAACACCATATATTTT. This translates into CASRPQGDYGNTIYF. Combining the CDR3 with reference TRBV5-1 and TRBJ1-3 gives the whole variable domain KAGVTQTPRYLIKTRGQQVTLSCSPISGHRSVSWYQQTPGQGLQFLFEYFSETQRNKGNFPGRFSGRQFSNSRSEMNVSTLELGDSALYLCASRPQGDYGNTIYFGEGSWLTVV.

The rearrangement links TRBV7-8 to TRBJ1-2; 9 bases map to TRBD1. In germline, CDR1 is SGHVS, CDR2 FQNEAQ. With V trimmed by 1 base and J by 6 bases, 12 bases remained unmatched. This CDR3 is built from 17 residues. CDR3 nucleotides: TGTGCCAGCAGCTTAGGGGACAGGGAGGGGATTCTTAATGGCTACACCTTC. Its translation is CASSLGDREGILNGYTF.